The sample holds many counts of the clone carrying this TCR beta chain. While infection was still active, Seattle patients were enrolled and then followed longitudinally. This sample is drawn from a study of blood T cell repertoires in COVID-19. Study-level information: Researchers got acute and convalescent COVID-19 samples from the United States, Italy and Spain. From T cells, B-cell-depleted T cells, or PBMCs came the material, which was cDNA or gDNA.

Trimming removed 3 bases from V and 0 bases from J, with 12 bases in between. CDR3 length equals 15 residues. Germline V gives CDR1 LNHDA, CDR2 SQIVND (reference sequence). Authors' analysis steps: How many nucleated cells were present was estimated from reference gene primer amplification. The table came from immunoSEQ multiplex PCR; TCRdb's copy has only in-frame clones and leaves some out. That table supplies the V and J calls and clone size; D and trimming were determined from the DNA. The table lists 95,000 to 150,000 clones, 60% to 80% of them singletons, with 4.5% to 6% in the top ten. The sample comprised peripheral blood. This chain links TRBV19 with TRBJ2-7; D gene uncertain. This receptor was identified in an elderly man with COVID-19, enrolled during active disease. As DNA, the CDR3 is TGTGCCAGTAGTATCAGTTACACAGCCTCCTACGAGCAGTACTTC. Its protein is CASSISYTASYEQYF.